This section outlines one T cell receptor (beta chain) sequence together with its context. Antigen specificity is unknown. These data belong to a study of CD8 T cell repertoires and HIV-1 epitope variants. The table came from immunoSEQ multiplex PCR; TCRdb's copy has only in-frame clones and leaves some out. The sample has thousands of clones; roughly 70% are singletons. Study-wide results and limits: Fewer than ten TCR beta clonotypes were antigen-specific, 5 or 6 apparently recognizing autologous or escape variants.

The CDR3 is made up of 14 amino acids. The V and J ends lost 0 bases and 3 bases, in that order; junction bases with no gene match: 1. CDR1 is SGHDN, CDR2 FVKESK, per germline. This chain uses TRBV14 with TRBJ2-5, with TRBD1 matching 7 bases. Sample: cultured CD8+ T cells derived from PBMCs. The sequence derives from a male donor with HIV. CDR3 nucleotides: TGTGCCAGCAGCCAAGAGGGGACAGAAGAGACCCAGTACTTC. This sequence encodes CASSQEGTEETQYF.